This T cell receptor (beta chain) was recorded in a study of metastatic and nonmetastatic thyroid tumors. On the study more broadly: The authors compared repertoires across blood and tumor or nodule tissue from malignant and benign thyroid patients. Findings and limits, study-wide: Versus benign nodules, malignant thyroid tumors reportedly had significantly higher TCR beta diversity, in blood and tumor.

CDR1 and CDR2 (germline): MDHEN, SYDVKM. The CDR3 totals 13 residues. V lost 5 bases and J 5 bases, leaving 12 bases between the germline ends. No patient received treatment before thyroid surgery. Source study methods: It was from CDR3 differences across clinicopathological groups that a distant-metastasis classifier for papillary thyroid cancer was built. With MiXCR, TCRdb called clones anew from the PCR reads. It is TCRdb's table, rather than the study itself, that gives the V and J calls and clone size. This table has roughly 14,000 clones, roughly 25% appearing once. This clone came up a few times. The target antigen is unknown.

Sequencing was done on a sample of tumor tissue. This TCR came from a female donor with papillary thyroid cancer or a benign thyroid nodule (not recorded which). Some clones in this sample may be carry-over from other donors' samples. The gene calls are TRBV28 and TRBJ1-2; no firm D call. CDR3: CASSVGLTYGYTF. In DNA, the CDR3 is TGTGCCAGCAGTGTAGGGCTCACTTATGGCTACACCTTC.